This note documents a single T cell receptor (beta chain) sequence. This clone was counted once. Its recognized antigen is unknown. No much larger clone is present one base from it, and per-base qualities are unavailable. TCR CDR3 regions were amplified from genomic DNA by multiplex PCR using the deep immunoSEQ assay. For each cell subset, the extracted genomic DNA was distributed evenly across all wells of several immunoSEQ 96-well plates, and each plate served as one replicate. For sorted subsets, about 0.2 ug genomic DNA, equal to 30,000 to 35,000 T cell genomes, was loaded into each replicate PCR. The purified libraries were quantified using a Qubit 3.0 fluorometer, sized with a Bioanalyzer 2100, and then quantified again using the KAPA Library Quantification kit. Every immunoSEQ 96-well plate was sequenced on a dedicated single-read 150-cycle Illumina NextSeq 550 flow cell. Under the source paper's analysis protocol: The immunoSEQ output contained only junctional sequences without quality scores, so filtering could not match that applied to full-length reads. Sequences were annotated with PyIR, a Python wrapper for IgBLAST v1.9, and V/J genes and CDR3 were assigned using IMGT germline references. Reads were filtered out if the reads had weak V/J assignments (E-value above 1e-6), no CDR3, stop codons, out-of-frame junctions, or ambiguous translated residues. V3J clonotypes were defined as sequences sharing an identical inferred V gene, J gene, and CDR3 amino acid sequence. Percentage overlap between repertoires was calculated by dividing the number of shared unique clonotypes by the size of the smaller repertoire. Richness of each repertoire was evaluated using RTK rarefaction, the Chao1 estimator, and Recon v2.1 estimates of unobserved clonotypes. Generation probabilities were computed with OLGA for all TCRbeta clonotypes obtained by the gDNA method from four donors. TCRdb took this table from immuneACCESS and kept in-frame rearrangements with V and J called. Such tables lack part of the clones; where checked against another copy, unresolved V genes explain under half of the gap, and the rest is unexplained. For V, J and clone size, that table is used; D and trimming come from the DNA. The sample data list some 2.1 million clones, and 85% to 95% of these were observed just once. 0.13% of the sample is taken by the ten largest.

This entry is derived from a study of shared clonotypes between healthy human individuals (dated by TCRdb to the early 2020s). The study in broad terms: The cohort included three men and a couple of women between 18 and 49 years of age. For each donor, CD4 naive and CD4 memory were each run on three plates, CD8 naive on two plates, and CD8 memory on one plate. Blood TCR repertoires of a handful of healthy adults were deeply sequenced to estimate repertoire size and the extent of clonotype sharing between individuals. To increase sequencing depth and limit assay-specific biases, TCR repertoire library preparation and sequencing were carried out by different laboratories using diverse techniques. Leukapheresis yielded between about 0.85 and 10 billion PBMCs per donor. Results the study describes overall, beyond this receptor: Larger estimated clonotype richness was generally found for naive subsets than for memory subsets. Based on pairwise subsampling, the degree of clonotype sharing among donors was expected to be affected by sequencing depth. Sampling was limited to blood, and TCR repertoires in tissue likely differ from TCR repertoires in blood. Incomplete sequencing was indicated by rarefaction of sorted-subset datasets, despite the large sequencing depth. Compared with non-shared clonotypes, clonotypes shared by all four sorted-subset donors had higher generation probabilities. Because the study included only a small number of donors, the genetic and exposure-history diversity represented was limited. When a few donors were compared, the shared fraction of clonotypes was 5% to 6.5% for naive CD4, around 3.5% for naive CD8, 2.3% for memory CD4, and less than 0.45% for memory CD8.

Cut back by 5 bases and 3 bases, the V and J ends lie 11 bases apart. The germline V gene (reference sequence) yields SGHNT for CDR1 and YYREEE for CDR2. The CDR3 covers 14 residues, taking in both the cysteine and the phenylalanine. The retained sequence is limited to the CDR3, 42 bases, with the frame set at the first base. The donors were healthy, HIV-negative adults with no recently reported acute infections or vaccinations. Every donor was a Caucasian adult living in Nashville, Tennessee, USA. CD4+ T cells were enriched by magnetic negative selection; naive cells were then positively selected on CD45RA, and the negative fraction formed the memory subset. Blood was obtained by leukapheresis, after which PBMCs were separated by Ficoll-Histopaque density gradient centrifugation and cryopreserved in liquid nitrogen vapor phase. Analytical flow cytometry was used to check the purity and quantity of every magnetically sorted T cell population. From each sorted fraction, genomic DNA was isolated and quantified by UV absorbance on a Nanodrop 2000c.

The receptor's source is a man aged 18 to 30 in good health. Specimen: naive CD4+ T cells sorted from blood. The cell subset or site label of this sample denotes: CD45RA+ positively selected. The sequence is built from TRBV5-4 and TRBJ1-4, with the D gene call left open. The DNA is TGTGCCAGCAGTCGTGGTGGGGCTAATGAAAAACTGTTTTTT. Translation gives CASSRGGANEKLFF.